Listed below are T cell receptor beta chains from one sample, sequenced in a study of regulatory dendritic cells for organ transplantation. Profiled with immunoSEQ multiplex PCR; TCRdb holds only in-frame clones, not every one. Of some 29,000 clones in the sample, 60% to 80% were seen once. Sequencing was performed on memory CD4+ T cells from blood. Source of these receptors: a human donor in good health. Each CDR3 is given with its conserved first and last residue. Fields, in order: V gene, clone size, D gene, J gene, CDR3 protein, CDR3 DNA. The D gene is left open where the match is weak. A clone size is listed for some rows: how often the clone was seen (once, few, many), or a class if it is expanded.

TRBV27	few	TRBD1	TRBJ1-1	CASRTWAQGAGTEAFF	TGTGCCAGCCGAACCTGGGCCCAGGGGGCGGGAACTGAAGCTTTCTTT
TRBV29-1	once	NA	TRBJ2-1	CSVEDQDLGQFF	TGCAGCGTTGAAGATCAGGACCTGGGGCAGTTCTTC
TRBV5-5	NA	NA	TRBJ2-3	CASNHPGSTDTQYF	TGTGCCAGCAACCACCCGGGTAGCACAGATACGCAGTATTTT
TRBV6-6	NA	TRBD1	TRBJ1-6	CASSYGTGGYNSPLHF	TGTGCCAGCAGTTACGGGACAGGGGGCTATAATTCACCCCTCCACTTT
TRBV11-2	once	NA	TRBJ2-2	CASSLEGEFGELFF	TGTGCCAGCAGCTTGGAAGGAGAGTTCGGGGAGCTGTTTTTT
TRBV5-4	once	NA	TRBJ2-2	CASSFGQRNTGELFF	TGTGCCAGCAGCTTCGGACAGAGGAACACCGGGGAGCTGTTTTTT
TRBV9	NA	TRBD2	TRBJ2-2	CASSVGGLAGATGELFF	TGTGCCAGCAGCGTAGGGGGACTAGCGGGAGCCACCGGGGAGCTGTTTTTT
TRBV2	once	NA	TRBJ2-3	CASTEGRESTDTQYF	TGTGCCAGCACGGAGGGGCGGGAAAGTACAGATACGCAGTATTTT
TRBV7-9	NA	NA	TRBJ1-2	CASSYRDNYGYTF	TGTGCCAGCAGCTATCGGGACAACTATGGCTACACCTTC
TRBV29-1	NA	NA	TRBJ1-1	CSVDRNTEAFF	TGCAGCGTTGACAGGAACACTGAAGCTTTCTTT
TRBV18	NA	NA	TRBJ1-5	CASSQRPGPNQPQHF	TGTGCCAGCTCACAGAGACCCGGGCCTAATCAGCCCCAGCATTTT
TRBV19	once	NA	TRBJ1-5	CASSTGRGYSNQPQHF	TGTGCCAGTAGTACCGGGAGGGGATATAGCAATCAGCCCCAGCATTTT
TRBV7-6	NA	TRBD2	TRBJ2-5	CASSLPSGGETQYF	TGTGCCAGCAGCTTACCTAGCGGGGGAGAGACCCAGTACTTC
TRBV6-6	NA	NA	TRBJ2-6	CASSQDRSGANVLTF	TGTGCCAGCAGCCAAGACAGGTCTGGGGCCAACGTCCTGACTTTC
TRBV18	NA	NA	TRBJ1-3	CASSPGLGNTIYF	TGTGCCAGCTCACCCGGTTTGGGCAACACCATATATTTT
TRBV28	NA	NA	TRBJ1-1	CASKSRGRVITEAFF	TGTGCCAGCAAGTCGCGGGGCAGGGTCATAACTGAAGCTTTCTTT